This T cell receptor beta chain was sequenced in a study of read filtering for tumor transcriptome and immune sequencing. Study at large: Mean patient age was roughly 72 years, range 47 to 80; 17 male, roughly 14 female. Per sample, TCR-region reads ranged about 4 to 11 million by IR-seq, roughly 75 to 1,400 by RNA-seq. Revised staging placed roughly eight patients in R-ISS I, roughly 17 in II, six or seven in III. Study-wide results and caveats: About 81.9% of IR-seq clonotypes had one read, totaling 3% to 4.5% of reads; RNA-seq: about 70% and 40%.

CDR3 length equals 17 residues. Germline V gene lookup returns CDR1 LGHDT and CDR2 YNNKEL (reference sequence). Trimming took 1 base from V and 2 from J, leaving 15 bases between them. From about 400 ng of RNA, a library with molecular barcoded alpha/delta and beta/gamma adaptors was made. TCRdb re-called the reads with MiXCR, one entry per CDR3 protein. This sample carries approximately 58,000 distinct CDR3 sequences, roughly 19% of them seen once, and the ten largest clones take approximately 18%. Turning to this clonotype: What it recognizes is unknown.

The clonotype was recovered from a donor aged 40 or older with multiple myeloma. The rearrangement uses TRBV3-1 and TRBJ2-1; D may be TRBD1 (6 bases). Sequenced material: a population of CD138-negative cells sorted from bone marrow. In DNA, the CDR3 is TGTGCCAGCAGCCAAGGGTCTAGCAGGGGCACCTACAATGAGCAGTTCTTC. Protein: CASSQGSSRGTYNEQFF.